These 6 T cell receptor beta chains share one sample of origin, sequenced in a study of T cell clonotyping in hematopoietic cell transplantation. Using immunoSEQ multiplex PCR, the repertoire was profiled, and TCRdb retains in-frame clones only, with some absent. The sample includes 15,000 to 20,000 clones, around nine tenths of them seen just once. Sequencing was done on a sample of peripheral blood mononuclear cells. These receptors all come from a man aged 40-49 years in good health. Some clones in this sample may be carry-over from other donors' samples.

V is TRBV7-8 and J is TRBJ1-5; D is undetermined. Trimming removed 5 bases at V and 6 bases at J, with 20 bases between. Germline CDR1 is SGHVS and CDR2 is FQNEAQ. This CDR3 is built from 16 residues. CDR3 DNA sequence: TGTGCCAGCAGCGCCCTGGTGCCTGGGCACAGTCAGCCCCAGCATTTT. Protein sequence: CASSALVPGHSQPQHF.

The rearrangement links TRBV28 to TRBJ2-3, with 11 bases that match TRBD1. Germline-derived CDR1 and CDR2 are MDHEN and SYDVKM. With V trimmed by 6 bases and J by 5 bases, 4 bases remained unmatched. The CDR3 contains 14 residues. CDR3: CASRRTGGGDTQYF. The CDR3 DNA sequence: TGTGCCAGCAGGCGGACAGGGGGCGGAGATACGCAGTATTTT.

J is TRBJ2-7 and V is TRBV28; no clear D gene. Germline CDR1 and CDR2: MDHEN and SYDVKM. The germline V and J ends were trimmed by 2 bases and 2 bases, with 7 bases remaining between them. The CDR3 runs to 13 residues. CDR3 residues: CASSLGVPYEQYF. The DNA for the CDR3 is TGTGCCAGCAGTTTAGGGGTCCCCTACGAGCAGTACTTC.

As concerns this clone: Additional DNA sequences in this sample encode the identical CDR3. The chain recombines TRBV2 with TRBJ2-7, with D perhaps matching TRBD2 (6 bases). This CDR3 is built from 11 residues. CDR1 is SNHLY, CDR2 FYNNEI, per germline. V was shortened by 6 bases and J by 3 bases, with 6 bases between the two germline ends. The CDR3 spells CASSGGYEQYF. The CDR3 DNA is TGTGCCAGCAGCGGGGGCTACGAGCAGTACTTC.

The chain is built from TRBV27 and TRBJ1-5; D unresolved. Per germline, CDR1 MNHEY and CDR2 SMNVEV (reference sequence). V was shortened by 3 bases and J by 10 bases, with 10 bases between the two germline ends. This CDR3 is 12 amino acids long. The CDR3 DNA reads as TGTGCCAGCAGTTTCAGCGGAGGCCCCCAGCATTTT. Translating it yields CASSFSGGPQHF.

This sequence joins TRBV7-2 and TRBJ2-1; 9 nucleotides align to TRBD1. There are 16 residues in the CDR3. CDR1 and CDR2 (germline): SGHTA, FQGNSA. The V gene end was trimmed by 1 base and the J gene end by 6 bases; junction bases not matched to a gene: 7. The CDR3: CASSLGLGQGGNEQFF. For the CDR3, the DNA is TGTGCCAGCAGCTTAGGTTTGGGACAGGGAGGCAATGAGCAGTTCTTC.